Sequencing of this TCR beta chain was carried out in a study of monozygotic twins with inflammatory bowel disease. The CDR3 length is 18 residues. Germline assignment: CDR1 MNHEY and CDR2 SVGAGI. Points on this clonotype: Its antigen is unknown.

Template switching was used to attach UMIs, which incorporated a 6-nucleotide sample barcode. Nested PCRs of around 15 and 9 cycles, two in total, were run on TCRalpha and TCRbeta cDNA. TCRdb reprocessed the 5' RACE reads and keeps a single row for each CDR3 protein, giving no DNA. This table holds around 140,000 distinct CDR3 sequences. Study-wide findings and caveats: None of the different T cell subtypes could be distinguished from one another.

Sequencing was performed on blood. The genes are TRBV6-5 and TRBJ1-6. This clonotype was obtained from a human donor with ulcerative colitis or Crohn's disease, or a healthy co-twin of an affected twin (not recorded which). The CDR3 is CASIQSGPGDLYNSPLHF.